These 21 T cell receptor beta chains originate from one sample sequenced in a study of cytomegalovirus exposure and HLA in healthy donors. With 60 Vbeta and 13 Jbeta primers, the PCR was carried out. Produced via immunoSEQ multiplex PCR; TCRdb's table is partial and in-frame only. This table has approximately 150,000 clones, 72% appearing once. Sample: PBMCs. The receptors shown here come from a man between 40 and 49 years old in good health and CMV-seronegative.

The J gene is TRBJ1-1, the V gene TRBV28; TRBD1 matches 8 bases. With V trimmed by 3 bases and J by 2 bases, 2 bases remained unmatched. Germline CDR1 reads MDHEN; CDR2 reads SYDVKM. This CDR3 contains 14 residues. The CDR3 bases are TGTGCCAGCAGTTTCGACAGGGGAAACACTGAAGCTTTCTTT. Translated: CASSFDRGNTEAFF.

The V and J genes are TRBV6-1 and TRBJ1-5; 8 bases are shared with TRBD1. The CDR3 loop spans 12 amino acids. Trimming removed 10 bases from V and 7 bases from J; junction bases left unmatched: 6. Germline V gene data show CDR1 as MNHNS and CDR2 as SASEGT. CDR3 sequence reads: CANGQGAQPQHF. As DNA, the CDR3 is TGTGCCAACGGACAGGGAGCACAGCCCCAGCATTTT.

The chain carries TRBV6-5 and TRBJ2-1; 8 bases align to TRBD1. Germline-derived CDR1 and CDR2 are MNHEY and SVGAGI. The CDR3 is 16 residues long. V gave up 2 bases and J gave up 4 bases; unmatched junction bases: 7. As DNA, the CDR3 is TGTGCCAGCAGTTACCATGGACAGGGTCCGTACAATGAGCAGTTCTTC. Its protein is CASSYHGQGPYNEQFF.

J is TRBJ2-2 and V is TRBV7-3, with 7 nucleotides matching TRBD2. This CDR3 spans 16 amino acids. Looked up from germline, CDR1 is SGHTA and CDR2 is FQGTGA. V trimming: 5 bases; J trimming: 0 bases; junction bases outside the gene matches: 6. The CDR3 bases are TGTGCCAGCAGCCTCCTGGGGGGGTCGAACACCGGGGAGCTGTTTTTT. Its translation is CASSLLGGSNTGELFF.

The V gene is TRBV19, the J gene TRBJ2-2, with D unclear. CDR3 length: 14 amino acids. Per the germline V gene, CDR1 is LNHDA and CDR2 is SQIVND (reference sequence). Trimming removed 1 base from V and 1 base from J, with 4 bases in between. The DNA of the CDR3 is TGTGCCAGTAGTATAGCTAGGAACACCGGGGAGCTGTTTTTT. Encoded protein: CASSIARNTGELFF.

The chain joins TRBV19 to TRBJ2-5; 9 bases match TRBD2. V was clipped by 2 bases and J by 4 bases; unmatched bases: 5. The CDR3 has 15 residues. Germline lookup yields CDR1 LNHDA and CDR2 SQIVND (reference sequence). Written as DNA, the CDR3 is TGTGCCAGTAGTATACCGGGACTAGCAGGAGAGACCCAGTACTTC. This codes for CASSIPGLAGETQYF.

The V call is TRBV6-5, the J call TRBJ2-7; 11 bases agree with TRBD2. V lost 5 bases and J lost 4; bases outside the gene matches: 7. CDR3 length equals 15 residues. Germline V CDR1 and CDR2: MNHEY, SVGAGI. The CDR3 nucleotides read TGTGCCAGCAGTCCTACGGGACTAGCGGATTACGAGCAGTACTTC. Encoded protein: CASSPTGLADYEQYF.

This rearrangement joins TRBV28 to TRBJ1-5; 10 nucleotides agree with TRBD1. This CDR3 region has 18 residues. In germline, CDR1 is MDHEN, CDR2 SYDVKM. Germline trimming cut 6 bases from V and 1 base from J; bases unmatched to any gene: 12. The CDR3 nucleotides read TGTGCCAGCAGAAGACGACAGGGGGCGAAAGTAAGCAATCAGCCCCAGCATTTT. This codes for CASRRRQGAKVSNQPQHF.

The gene calls are TRBV19 and TRBJ2-7; TRBD1 matches at 7 bases. With 5 bases clipped from V and 3 bases from J, the junction kept 7 bases outside the gene matches. The CDR3 is 14 residues long. CDR1 LNHDA and CDR2 SQIVND come from the germline V gene (reference sequence). This chain's CDR3 is CASSPAGTVYEQYF. The DNA of the CDR3 is TGTGCCAGTAGTCCCGCCGGGACAGTCTACGAGCAGTACTTC.

A word on this clone: This same CDR3 is encoded by further DNA sequences in the sample. The chain is built from TRBV5-6 and TRBJ2-5; unclear D gene. Germline-derived CDR1 and CDR2 are SGHDT and YYEEEE. V gave up 1 base and J gave up 5 bases, with 9 bases separating them. The CDR3 is 13 residues long. CDR3 sequence (DNA): TGTGCCAGCAGCTTGACGAGTTTCGAGACCCAGTACTTC. Its translation is CASSLTSFETQYF.

This chain connects TRBV19 to TRBJ1-6; D unclear. This CDR3 comprises 14 residues. Germline CDR1 and CDR2: LNHDA and SQIVND (reference sequence). V gave up 0 bases and J gave up 13 bases, with 13 bases separating them. The chain's CDR3 is CASSIDLGSWPLHF. In DNA form, the CDR3 reads TGTGCCAGTAGTATAGATCTCGGTTCTTGGCCCCTCCACTTT.

This chain joins TRBV27 and TRBJ1-4; a weak D match, TRBD1 (5 bases). The CDR3 has 16 amino acids. Deletions cut 0 bases from V and 3 bases from J, with 11 bases between. CDR1 MNHEY and CDR2 SMNVEV come from the germline V gene (reference sequence). CDR3 region: CASSLSPGGANEKLFF. The CDR3 bases are TGTGCCAGCAGTTTATCCCCCGGAGGGGCTAATGAAAAACTGTTTTTT.

This clone was seen a handful of times. The chain combines TRBV2 with TRBJ2-5; 7 bases fit TRBD2. CDR3 size: 13 residues. The trim removed 7 bases at V and 5 bases at J, leaving 7 bases unmatched. In germline, CDR1 is SNHLY, CDR2 FYNNEI. The CDR3 region has the DNA TGTGCCAGCATCCAGACTAGCAGGGAGACCCAGTACTTC. Translating gives CASIQTSRETQYF.

The V call is TRBV7-3, the J call TRBJ2-5; a possible D gene is TRBD2 (6 bases). There are 15 residues in the CDR3. Per germline, CDR1 SGHTA and CDR2 FQGTGA. The V end lost 5 bases, the J end lost 5 bases, and 18 bases lay between the germline ends. CDR3 coding DNA: TGTGCCAGCAGCCTCACCACGGGGGACGGGGAGACCCAGTACTTC. Translation: CASSLTTGDGETQYF.

This clone was seen only a few times. The chain uses TRBV4-3 and TRBJ1-2; a possible D gene is TRBD1 (6 bases). The germline V gene has CDR1 LGHNA and CDR2 YSLEER. The V end was cut by 5 bases, the J end by 5 bases, with 15 bases between. There are 14 residues in the CDR3. In DNA, the CDR3 is TGCGCCAGCAGCGACGGGGGGGGCCGGTATGGCTACACCTTC. Translated, it gives CASSDGGGRYGYTF.

The chain links TRBV7-6 to TRBJ1-2; possibly TRBD1 for D (5 bases). The germline gives CDR1 SGHVS, CDR2 FNYEAQ. With 5 bases removed from V and 6 bases from J, the gap between germline ends came to 16 bases. This CDR3 contains 14 residues. This CDR3 is CASSPQPGGDGYTF. CDR3 in DNA: TGTGCCAGCAGCCCCCAACCCGGGGGGGATGGCTACACCTTC.

The genes are TRBV7-9 and TRBJ2-2; 7 bases are shared with TRBD2. Germline CDR1 reads SEHNR; CDR2 reads FQNEAQ (reference sequence). This CDR3 region has 17 residues. V lost 5 bases and J lost 1; bases outside the gene matches: 10. The CDR3 loop is CASSPMGGILNTGELFF. CDR3 DNA sequence: TGTGCCAGCAGCCCGATGGGGGGGATTCTGAACACCGGGGAGCTGTTTTTT.

V gene TRBV7-9 combines with J gene TRBJ1-3; D is undetermined. Per germline, CDR1 SEHNR and CDR2 FQNEAQ (reference sequence). V shed 1 base and J shed 0 bases, with 16 bases lying between them. This CDR3 spans 18 amino acids. CDR3 region: CASSLGLRLASSGNTIYF. In DNA, the CDR3 is TGTGCCAGCAGCTTAGGACTGCGACTGGCCTCCTCTGGAAACACCATATATTTT.

In its sample, this clone was seen a few times. The chain has TRBV4-3 and TRBJ2-1; TRBD2 matches at 8 bases. Trimming cost V 1 base and J 2 bases; bases outside gene matches: 19. The CDR3 is made up of 21 amino acids. CDR1 LGHNA and CDR2 YSLEER come from the germline V gene. The CDR3 spells CASSQAEAGAAIRSTYNEQFF. In nucleotides, the CDR3 is TGCGCCAGCAGCCAAGCGGAAGCGGGGGCCGCAATTAGATCTACCTACAATGAGCAGTTCTTC.

This sequence joins TRBV15 and TRBJ1-2; 9 bases are a match to TRBD1. The CDR3 length is 16 residues. CDR1 is LNHNV and CDR2 is YYDKDF in the germline V gene (reference sequence). J gave up 3 bases and V 8 bases, and 13 bases lay outside the gene matches. This chain's CDR3 is CATGGGGTGSDYGYTF. The CDR3 DNA follows: TGTGCCACCGGGGGAGGCGGGACAGGGTCTGACTATGGCTACACCTTC.

The table lists this clone with a count of one. The chain links TRBV13 to TRBJ1-1, with a tentative D call TRBD1 (6 bases). With 6 bases removed from V and 4 bases from J, the gap between germline ends came to 15 bases. Germline CDR1 and CDR2: PRHDT and FYEKMQ (reference sequence). This CDR3 is 14 amino acids long. The DNA of the CDR3 is TGTGCCAGCAGGCAGGGGCTCGGGGTCACTGAAGCTTTCTTT. Amino acids: CASRQGLGVTEAFF.